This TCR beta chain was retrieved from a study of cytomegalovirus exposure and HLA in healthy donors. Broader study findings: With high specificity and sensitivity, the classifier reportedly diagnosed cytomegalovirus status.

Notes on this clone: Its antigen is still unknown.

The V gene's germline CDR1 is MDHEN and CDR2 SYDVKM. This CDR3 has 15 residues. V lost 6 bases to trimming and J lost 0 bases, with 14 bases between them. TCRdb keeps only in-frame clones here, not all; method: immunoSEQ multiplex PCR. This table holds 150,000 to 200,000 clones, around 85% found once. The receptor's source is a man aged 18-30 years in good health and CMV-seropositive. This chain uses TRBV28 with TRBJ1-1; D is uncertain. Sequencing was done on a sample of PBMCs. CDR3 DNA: TGTGCCAGCAGGGCTTTGGAGCTCCTGAACACTGAAGCTTTCTTT. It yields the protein CASRALELLNTEAFF. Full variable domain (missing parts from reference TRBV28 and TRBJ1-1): DVKVTQSSRYLVKRTGEKVFLECVQDMDHENMFWYRQDPGLGLRLIYFSYDVKMKEKGDIPEGYSVSREKKERFSLILESASTNQTSMYLCASRALELLNTEAFFGQGTRLTVV.